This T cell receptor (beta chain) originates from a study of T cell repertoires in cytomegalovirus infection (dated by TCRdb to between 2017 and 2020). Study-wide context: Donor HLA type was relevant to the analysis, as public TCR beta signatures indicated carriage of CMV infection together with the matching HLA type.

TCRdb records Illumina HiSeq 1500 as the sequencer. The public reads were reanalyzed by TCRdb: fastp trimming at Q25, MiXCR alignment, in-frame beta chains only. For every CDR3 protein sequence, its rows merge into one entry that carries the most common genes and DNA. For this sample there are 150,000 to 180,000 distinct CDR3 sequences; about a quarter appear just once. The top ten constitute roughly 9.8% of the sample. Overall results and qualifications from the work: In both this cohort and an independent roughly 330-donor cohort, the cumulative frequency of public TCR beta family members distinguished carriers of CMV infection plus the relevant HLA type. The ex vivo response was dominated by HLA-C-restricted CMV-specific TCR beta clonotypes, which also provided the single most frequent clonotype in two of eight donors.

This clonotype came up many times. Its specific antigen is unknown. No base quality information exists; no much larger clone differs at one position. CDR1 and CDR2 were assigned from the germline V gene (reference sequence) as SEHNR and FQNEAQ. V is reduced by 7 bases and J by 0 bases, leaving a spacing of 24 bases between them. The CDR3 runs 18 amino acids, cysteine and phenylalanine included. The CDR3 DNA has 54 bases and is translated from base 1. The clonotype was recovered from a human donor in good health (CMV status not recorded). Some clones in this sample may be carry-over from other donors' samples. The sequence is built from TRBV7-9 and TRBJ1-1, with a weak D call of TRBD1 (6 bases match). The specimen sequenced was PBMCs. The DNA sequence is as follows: TGTGCCAGCACCCGGGATGTTTCTTGGGGGGCCATGAACACTGAAGCTTTCTTT. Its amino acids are CASTRDVSWGAMNTEAFF.